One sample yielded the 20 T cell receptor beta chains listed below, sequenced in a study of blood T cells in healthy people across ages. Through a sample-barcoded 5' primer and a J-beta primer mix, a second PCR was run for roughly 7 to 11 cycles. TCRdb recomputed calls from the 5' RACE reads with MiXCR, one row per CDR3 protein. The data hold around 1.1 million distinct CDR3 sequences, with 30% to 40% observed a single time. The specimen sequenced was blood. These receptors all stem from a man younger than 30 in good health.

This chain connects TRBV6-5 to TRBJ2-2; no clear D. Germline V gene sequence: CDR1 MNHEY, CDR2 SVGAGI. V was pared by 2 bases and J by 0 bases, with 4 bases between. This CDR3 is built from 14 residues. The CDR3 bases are TGTGCCAGCAGTTACAACCCGAACACCGGGGAGCTGTTTTTT. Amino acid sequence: CASSYNPNTGELFF.

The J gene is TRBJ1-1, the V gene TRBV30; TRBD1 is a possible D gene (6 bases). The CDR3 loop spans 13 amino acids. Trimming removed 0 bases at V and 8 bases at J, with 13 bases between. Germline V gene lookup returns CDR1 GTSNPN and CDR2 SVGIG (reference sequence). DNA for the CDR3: TGTGCCTGGAGTGTACTCGGGACAACCGAAGCTTTCTTT. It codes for CAWSVLGTTEAFF. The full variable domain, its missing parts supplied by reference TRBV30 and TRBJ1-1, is SQTIHQWPATLVQPVGSPLSLECTVEGTSNPNLYWYRQAAGRGLQLLFYSVGIGQISSEVPQNLSASRPQDRQFILSSKKLLLSDSGFYLCAWSVLGTTEAFFGQGTRLTVV.

The CDR3 is CASSLDRGLGNEQFF. Here the CDR3 DNA reads TGTGCCAGCAGCTTGGACAGAGGGTTGGGGAATGAGCAGTTCTTC. The chain combines TRBV5-5 with TRBJ2-1; possibly TRBD2 for D (5 bases). V was clipped by 0 bases and J by 7 bases, with 14 bases between them. Germline loops: CDR1 SGHKS, CDR2 YYEKEE (reference sequence). The CDR3 is 15 residues long. The entire variable domain, with the rest obtained from reference TRBV5-5 and TRBJ2-1, is as follows: DAGVTQSPTHLIKTRGQQVTLRCSPISGHKSVSWYQQVLGQGPQFIFQYYEKEERGRGNFPDRFSARQFPNYSSELNVNALLLGDSALYLCASSLDRGLGNEQFFGPGTRLTVL.

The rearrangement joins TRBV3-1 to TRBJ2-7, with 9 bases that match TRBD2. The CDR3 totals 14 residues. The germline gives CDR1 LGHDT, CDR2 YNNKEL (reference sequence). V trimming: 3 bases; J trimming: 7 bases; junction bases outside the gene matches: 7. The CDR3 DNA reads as TGTGCCAGCAGCCAGGCTAGCGGGGCGAATGAGCAGTACTTC. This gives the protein CASSQASGANEQYF.

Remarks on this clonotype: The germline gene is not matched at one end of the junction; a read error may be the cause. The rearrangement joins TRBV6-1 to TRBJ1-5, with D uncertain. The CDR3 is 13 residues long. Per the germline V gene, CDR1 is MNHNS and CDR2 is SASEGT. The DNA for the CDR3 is TGTGCCAGTAGTGAGTCAGACTCCTTGCCCCAGCATTTT. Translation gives CASSESDSLPQHF.

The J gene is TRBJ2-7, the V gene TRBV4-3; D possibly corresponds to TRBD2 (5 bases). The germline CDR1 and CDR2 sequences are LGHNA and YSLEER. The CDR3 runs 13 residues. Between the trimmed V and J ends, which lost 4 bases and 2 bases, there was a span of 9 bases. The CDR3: CASSRELPYEQYF. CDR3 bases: TGCGCCAGCAGCCGGGAGCTGCCCTACGAGCAGTACTTC.

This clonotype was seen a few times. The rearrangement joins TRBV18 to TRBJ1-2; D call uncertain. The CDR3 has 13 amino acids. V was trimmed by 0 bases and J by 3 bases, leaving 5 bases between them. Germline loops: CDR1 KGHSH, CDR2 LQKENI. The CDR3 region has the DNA TGTGCCAGCTCACCACCGGGATACTATGGCTACACCTTC. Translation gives CASSPPGYYGYTF.

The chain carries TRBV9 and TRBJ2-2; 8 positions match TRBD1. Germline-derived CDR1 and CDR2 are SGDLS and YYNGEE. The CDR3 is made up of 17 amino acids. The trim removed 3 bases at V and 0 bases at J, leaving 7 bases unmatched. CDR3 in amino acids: CASSGGQGRTNTGELFF. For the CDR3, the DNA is TGTGCCAGCAGCGGAGGACAGGGAAGGACGAACACCGGGGAGCTGTTTTTT.

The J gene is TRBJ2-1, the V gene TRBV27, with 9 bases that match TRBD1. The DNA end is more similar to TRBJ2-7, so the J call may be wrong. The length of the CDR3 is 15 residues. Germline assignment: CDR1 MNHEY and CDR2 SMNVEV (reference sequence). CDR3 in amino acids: CASSFLVTGGSEQYF. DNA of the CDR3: TGTGCCAGCAGTTTTCTTGTGACAGGGGGTAGCGAGCAGTACTTC.

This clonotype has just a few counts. In nucleotides, the CDR3 is TGTGCCAGCAGAAGGGGTATGAACACTGAAGCTTTCTTT. This sequence encodes CASRRGMNTEAFF. The J gene is TRBJ1-1, the V gene TRBV6-5, with D perhaps TRBD1 (5 bases). Germline CDR1 is MNHEY and CDR2 is SVGAGI. The CDR3 loop spans 13 amino acids. The V end lost 6 bases, the J end lost 0 bases, and 8 bases lay between the germline ends.

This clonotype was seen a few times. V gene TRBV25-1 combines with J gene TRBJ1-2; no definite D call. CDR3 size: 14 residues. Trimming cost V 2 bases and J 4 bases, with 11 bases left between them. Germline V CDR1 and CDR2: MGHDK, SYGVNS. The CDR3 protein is CASSEPTEFYGYTF. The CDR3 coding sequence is TGTGCCAGCAGTGAACCAACGGAATTCTATGGCTACACCTTC.

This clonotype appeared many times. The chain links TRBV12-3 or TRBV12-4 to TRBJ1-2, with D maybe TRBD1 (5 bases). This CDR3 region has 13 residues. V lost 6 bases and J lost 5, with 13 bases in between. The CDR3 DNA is TGTGCCAGCAGCCGGGACTCGGCGTATGGCTACACCTTC. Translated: CASSRDSAYGYTF.

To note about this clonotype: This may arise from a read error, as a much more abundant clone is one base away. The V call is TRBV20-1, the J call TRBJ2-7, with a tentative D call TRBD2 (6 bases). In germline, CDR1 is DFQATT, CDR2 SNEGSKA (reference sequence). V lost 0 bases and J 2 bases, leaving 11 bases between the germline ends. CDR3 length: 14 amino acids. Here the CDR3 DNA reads TGCAGTGCTAGAGACCACGGGGGAACCTACGAGCAGTACTTC. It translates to CSARDHGGTYEQYF.

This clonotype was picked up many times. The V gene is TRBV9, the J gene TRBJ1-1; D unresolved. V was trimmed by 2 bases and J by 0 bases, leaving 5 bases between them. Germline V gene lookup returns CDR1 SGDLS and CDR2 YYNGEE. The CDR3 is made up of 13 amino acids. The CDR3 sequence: CASSVGMNTEAFF. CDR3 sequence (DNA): TGTGCCAGCAGCGTGGGCATGAACACTGAAGCTTTCTTT. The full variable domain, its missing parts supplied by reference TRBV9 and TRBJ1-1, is DSGVTQTPKHLITATGQRVTLRCSPRSGDLSVYWYQQSLDQGLQFLIQYYNGEERAKGNILERFSAQQFPDLHSELNLSSLELGDSALYFCASSVGMNTEAFFGQGTRLTVV.

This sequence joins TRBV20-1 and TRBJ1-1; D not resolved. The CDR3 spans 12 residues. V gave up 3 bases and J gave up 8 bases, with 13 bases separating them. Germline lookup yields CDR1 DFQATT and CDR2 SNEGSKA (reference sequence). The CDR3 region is CSARPSDEEAFF. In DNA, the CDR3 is TGCAGTGCTAGGCCCTCGGACGAGGAAGCTTTCTTT.

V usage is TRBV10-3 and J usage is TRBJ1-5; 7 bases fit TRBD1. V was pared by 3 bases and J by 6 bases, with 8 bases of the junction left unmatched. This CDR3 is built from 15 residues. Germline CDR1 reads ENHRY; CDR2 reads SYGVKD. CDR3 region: CAISETGAASQPQHF. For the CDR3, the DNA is TGTGCCATCAGTGAAACAGGGGCAGCAAGTCAGCCCCAGCATTTT.

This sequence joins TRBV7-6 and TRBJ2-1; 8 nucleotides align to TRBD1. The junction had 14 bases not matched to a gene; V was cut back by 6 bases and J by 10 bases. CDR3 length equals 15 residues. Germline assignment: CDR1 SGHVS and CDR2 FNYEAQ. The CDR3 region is CASSFQGARFREQFF. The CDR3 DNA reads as TGTGCCAGCAGTTTCCAGGGGGCACGGTTCAGGGAGCAGTTCTTC.

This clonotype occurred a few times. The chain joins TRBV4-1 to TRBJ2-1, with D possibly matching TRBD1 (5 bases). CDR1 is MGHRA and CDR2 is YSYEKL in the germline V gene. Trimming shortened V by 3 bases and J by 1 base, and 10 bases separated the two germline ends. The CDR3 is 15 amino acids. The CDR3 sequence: CASSHERQSYNEQFF. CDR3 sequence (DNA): TGCGCCAGCAGCCACGAGAGACAGTCCTACAATGAGCAGTTCTTC.

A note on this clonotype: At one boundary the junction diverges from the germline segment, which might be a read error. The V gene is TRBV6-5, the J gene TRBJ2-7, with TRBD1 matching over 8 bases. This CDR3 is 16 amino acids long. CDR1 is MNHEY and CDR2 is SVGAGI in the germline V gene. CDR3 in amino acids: CVSSSSSGTGSYEQYF. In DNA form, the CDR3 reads TGTGTCAGCAGTTCATCCTCCGGGACAGGCTCCTACGAGCAGTACTTC.

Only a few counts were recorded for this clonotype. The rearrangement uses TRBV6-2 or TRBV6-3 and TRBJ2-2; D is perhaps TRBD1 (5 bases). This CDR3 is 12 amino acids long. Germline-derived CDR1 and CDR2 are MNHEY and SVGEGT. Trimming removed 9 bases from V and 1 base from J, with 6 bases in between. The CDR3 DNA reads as TGTGCCAGTGGACAGAACACCGGGGAGCTGTTTTTT. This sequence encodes CASGQNTGELFF.